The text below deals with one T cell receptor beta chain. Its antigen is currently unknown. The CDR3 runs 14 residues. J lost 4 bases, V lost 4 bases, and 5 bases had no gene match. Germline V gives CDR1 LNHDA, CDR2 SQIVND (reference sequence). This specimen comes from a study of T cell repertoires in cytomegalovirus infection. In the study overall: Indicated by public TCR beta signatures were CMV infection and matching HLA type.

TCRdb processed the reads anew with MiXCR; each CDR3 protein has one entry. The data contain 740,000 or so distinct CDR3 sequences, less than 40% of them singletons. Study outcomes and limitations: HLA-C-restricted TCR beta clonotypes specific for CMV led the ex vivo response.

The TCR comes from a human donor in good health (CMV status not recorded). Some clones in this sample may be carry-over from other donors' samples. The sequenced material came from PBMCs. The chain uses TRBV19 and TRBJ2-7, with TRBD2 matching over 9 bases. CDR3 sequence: CASSSGLAMYEQYF. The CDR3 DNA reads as TGTGCCAGTAGTAGCGGACTAGCGATGTACGAGCAGTACTTC.